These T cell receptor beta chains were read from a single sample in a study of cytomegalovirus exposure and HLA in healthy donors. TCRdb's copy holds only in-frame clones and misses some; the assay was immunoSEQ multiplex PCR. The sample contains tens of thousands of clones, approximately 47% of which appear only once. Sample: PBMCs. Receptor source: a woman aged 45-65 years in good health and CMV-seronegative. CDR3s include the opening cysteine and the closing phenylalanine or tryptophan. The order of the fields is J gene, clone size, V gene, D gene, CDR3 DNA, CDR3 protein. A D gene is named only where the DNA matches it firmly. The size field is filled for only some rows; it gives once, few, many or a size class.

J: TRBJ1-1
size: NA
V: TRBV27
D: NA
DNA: TGTGCCAGCAGCCCCCTTCTGGGAGGGGGCACTGAAGCTTTCTTT
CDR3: CASSPLLGGGTEAFF

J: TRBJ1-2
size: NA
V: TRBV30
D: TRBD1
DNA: TGTGCCTGGACCACGACAGGGGATGGCTACACCTTC
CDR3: CAWTTTGDGYTF

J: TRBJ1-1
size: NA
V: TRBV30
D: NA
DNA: TGTGCCTGGAGCGTAGTCACGACAGCCTGGGGGGACACTGAAGCTTTCTTT
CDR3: CAWSVVTTAWGDTEAFF

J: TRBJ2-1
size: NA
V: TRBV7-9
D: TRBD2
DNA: TGTGCCAGCAGCTTAGAAGGGCGGTCTAGCGGGGGGTACAATGAGCAGTTCTTC
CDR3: CASSLEGRSSGGYNEQFF

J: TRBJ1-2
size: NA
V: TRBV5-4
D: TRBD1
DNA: TGTGCCAGCAGCCCGGACAGGGGCTCCTCCTATGGCTACACCTTC
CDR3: CASSPDRGSSYGYTF

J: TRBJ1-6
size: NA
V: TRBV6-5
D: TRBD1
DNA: TGTGCCAGCAGTACTCCGGGACAGGGGAATTCACCCCTCCACTTT
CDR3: CASSTPGQGNSPLHF

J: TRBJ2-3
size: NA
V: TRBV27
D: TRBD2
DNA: TGTGCCAGCAGTTTACCCGGGACTAGCGGCACAGATACGCAGTATTTT
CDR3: CASSLPGTSGTDTQYF

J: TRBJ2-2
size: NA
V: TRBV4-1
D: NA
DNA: TGCGCCAGCAGCCAAGGGCTTAACGGAGTGGCCGGGGAGCTGTTTTTT
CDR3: CASSQGLNGVAGELFF

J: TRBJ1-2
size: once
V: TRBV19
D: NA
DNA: TGTGCCAGTAGTATAGATACCGGGGGAGTTTATGGCTACACCTTC
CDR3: CASSIDTGGVYGYTF

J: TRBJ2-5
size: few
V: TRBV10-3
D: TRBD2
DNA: TGTGCCATCAGTGAGTCGAGCCCCATGAGTAGCGGGGGATTAGAGACCCAGTACTTC
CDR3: CAISESSPMSSGGLETQYF

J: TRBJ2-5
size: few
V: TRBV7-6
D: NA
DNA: TGTGCCAGCAGCGCTAACCCGGGGGGCCAGAGGTTGGGGCAAGAGACCCAGTACTTC
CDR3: CASSANPGGQRLGQETQYF

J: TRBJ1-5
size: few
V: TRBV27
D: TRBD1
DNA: TGTGCCAGCAGTCCTAGGACAGGGGGTTATGGCAATCAGCCCCAGCATTTT
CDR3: CASSPRTGGYGNQPQHF

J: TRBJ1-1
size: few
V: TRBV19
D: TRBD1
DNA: TGTGCCAGTAGTGACAGGGGAGTGACTGAAGCTTTCTTT
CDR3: CASSDRGVTEAFF

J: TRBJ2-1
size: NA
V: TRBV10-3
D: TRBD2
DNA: TGTGCCATCAGTGAGGGGACTAGCGGGGGCTCCTACAATGAGCAGTTCTTC
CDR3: CAISEGTSGGSYNEQFF

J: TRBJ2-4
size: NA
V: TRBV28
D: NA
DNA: TGTGCCAGCAGACAGCCGGCAGGGCGGTTGTACTTC
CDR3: CASRQPAGRLYF

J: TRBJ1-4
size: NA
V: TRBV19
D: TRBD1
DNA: TGTGCCAGTAGTATAGACCACAGGGGGCTCAGTGAAAAACTGTTTTTT
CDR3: CASSIDHRGLSEKLFF

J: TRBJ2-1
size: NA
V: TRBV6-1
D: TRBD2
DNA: TGTGCCAGCATGGTCGCGGGAGGGCCGGGGGTTGAGCAGTTCTTC
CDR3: CASMVAGGPGVEQFF

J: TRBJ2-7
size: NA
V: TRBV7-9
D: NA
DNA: TGTGCCAGCAGCTTAGGGCCCGAAGAGCAGTACTTC
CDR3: CASSLGPEEQYF

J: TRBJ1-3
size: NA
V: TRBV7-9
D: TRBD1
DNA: TGTGCCAGCACCCATCCGTCACAGGGGCCTGGAAACACCATATATTTT
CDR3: CASTHPSQGPGNTIYF

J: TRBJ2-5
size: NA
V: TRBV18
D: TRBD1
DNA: TGTGCCAGCTCACCGGGACAGGGGACAGGGGAGACCCAGTACTTC
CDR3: CASSPGQGTGETQYF

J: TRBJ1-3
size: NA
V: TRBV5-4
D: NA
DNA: TGTGCCAGCAGAATACGAGGCTCTGGAAACACCATATATTTT
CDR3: CASRIRGSGNTIYF

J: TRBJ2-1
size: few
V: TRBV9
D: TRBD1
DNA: TGTGCCAGCAGCGCCACAGGGGTGGGGCTTTCCTACAATGAGCAGTTCTTC
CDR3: CASSATGVGLSYNEQFF

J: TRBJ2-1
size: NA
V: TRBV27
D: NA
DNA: TGTGCCAGCAGTTTATCCAGGGACAATGAGCAGTTCTTC
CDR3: CASSLSRDNEQFF

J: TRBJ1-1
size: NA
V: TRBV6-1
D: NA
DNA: TGTGCCACCCGACTGATGATGAACACTGAAGCTTTCTTT
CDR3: CATRLMMNTEAFF

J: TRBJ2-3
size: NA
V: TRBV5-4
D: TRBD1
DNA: TGTGCCAGCTGGGACAGGTCCACAGATACGCAGTATTTT
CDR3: CASWDRSTDTQYF

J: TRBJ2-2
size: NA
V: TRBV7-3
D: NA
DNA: TGTGCCAGCAGCTTACTCGGGACTTCGAACACCGGGGAGCTGTTTTTT
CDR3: CASSLLGTSNTGELFF

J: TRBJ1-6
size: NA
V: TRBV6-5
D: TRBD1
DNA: TGTGCCAGCAGTTACTCGTGGGGACAGGGGAGTTCACCCCTCCACTTT
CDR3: CASSYSWGQGSSPLHF

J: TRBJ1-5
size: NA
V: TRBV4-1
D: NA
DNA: TGCGCCAGCAGCCAAGACGGGGGGGCGCGGGGCAATCAGCCCCAGCATTTT
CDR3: CASSQDGGARGNQPQHF

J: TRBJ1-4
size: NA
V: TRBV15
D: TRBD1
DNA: TGTGCCACCAGCACGGGCGCTGACAGGGCGGCTAATGAAAAACTGTTTTTT
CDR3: CATSTGADRAANEKLFF

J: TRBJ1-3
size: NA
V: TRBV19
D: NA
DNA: TGTGCCAGTAAAGCTAACTCTGGAAACACCATATATTTT
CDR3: CASKANSGNTIYF

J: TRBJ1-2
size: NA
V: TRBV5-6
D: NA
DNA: TGTGCCAGCAGCTTGGCCTCGGGGGGAGGCTACACCTTC
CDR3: CASSLASGGGYTF

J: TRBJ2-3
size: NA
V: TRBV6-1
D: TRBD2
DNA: TGTGCCAGCAGTAGCGGGGGGACGCAGTATTTT
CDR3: CASSSGGTQYF

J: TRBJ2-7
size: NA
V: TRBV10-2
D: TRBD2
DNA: TGCGCCAGCCGGGGACTAGCGGGAGGATCTGAGCAGTACTTC
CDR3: CASRGLAGGSEQYF

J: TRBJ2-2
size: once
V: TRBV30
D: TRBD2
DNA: TGTGCCTGGAGGGGGGGGTGGACGGACACCGGGGAGCTGTTTTTT
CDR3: CAWRGGWTDTGELFF

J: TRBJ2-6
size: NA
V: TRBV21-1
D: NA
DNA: TGTGCCAGCAGCAAAGGTTGGACAGGGAGGGGCTCTGGGGCCAACGTCCTGACTTTC
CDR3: CASSKGWTGRGSGANVLTF

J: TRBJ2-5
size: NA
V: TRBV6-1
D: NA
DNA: TGTGCCAGCAAGGAGGGCGGAAAGGAGACCCAGTACTTC
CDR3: CASKEGGKETQYF

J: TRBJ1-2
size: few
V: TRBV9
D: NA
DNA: TGTGCCAGCAGCGCGAGGGAGGGCTATGGCTACACCTTC
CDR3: CASSAREGYGYTF

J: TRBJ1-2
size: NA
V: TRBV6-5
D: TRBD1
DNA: TGTGCCAGCAGGAGACAGGGCCTCTATGGCTACACCTTC
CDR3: CASRRQGLYGYTF

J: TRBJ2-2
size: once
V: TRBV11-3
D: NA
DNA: TGTGCCAGCAGCTTGGGGGGACTGAACACCGGGGAGCTGTTTTTT
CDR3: CASSLGGLNTGELFF

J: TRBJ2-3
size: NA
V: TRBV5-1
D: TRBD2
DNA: TGCGCCAGCAGCAGCTGGACTAGCGCGGCAGATACGCAGTATTTT
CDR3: CASSSWTSAADTQYF

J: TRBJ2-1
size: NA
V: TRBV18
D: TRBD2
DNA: TGTGCCAGCTCACCGACTAGCGGGGGGGCTAATGAGCAGTTCTTC
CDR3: CASSPTSGGANEQFF

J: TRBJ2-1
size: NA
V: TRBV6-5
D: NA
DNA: TGTGCCAGCAGTACCCCAGGTAACTCCTACAATGAGCAGTTCTTC
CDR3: CASSTPGNSYNEQFF

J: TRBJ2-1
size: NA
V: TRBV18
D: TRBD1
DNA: TGTGCCAGCTCACGGGACAGGGGCCAGTTCTTC
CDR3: CASSRDRGQFF

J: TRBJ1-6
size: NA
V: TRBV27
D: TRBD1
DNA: TGTGCCAGCAGCGGACAGGGGAAGATTTCACCCCTCCACTTT
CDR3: CASSGQGKISPLHF

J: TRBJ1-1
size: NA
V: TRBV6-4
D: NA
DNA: TGTGCCAGCAGTGACGGGGAGCGGGGGAACACTGAAGCTTTCTTT
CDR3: CASSDGERGNTEAFF

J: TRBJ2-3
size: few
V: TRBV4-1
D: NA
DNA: TGCGCCAGCAGCCCCAGAGGACTATCGGGACCCCTCACAGATACGCAGTATTTT
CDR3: CASSPRGLSGPLTDTQYF

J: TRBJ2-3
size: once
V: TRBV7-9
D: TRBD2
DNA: TGTGCCAGCAGCTTGGGGGGGGGTCCTAGCACAGATACGCAGTATTTT
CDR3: CASSLGGGPSTDTQYF

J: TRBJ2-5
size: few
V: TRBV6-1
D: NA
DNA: TGTGCCAGCAGTGAAGGGTCTAGTGCTGAGACCCAGTACTTC
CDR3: CASSEGSSAETQYF

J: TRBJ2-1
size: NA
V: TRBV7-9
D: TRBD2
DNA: TGTGCCAGCAGTCCTCTTGCGGGAGAGGGCTATGAGCAGTTCTTC
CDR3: CASSPLAGEGYEQFF

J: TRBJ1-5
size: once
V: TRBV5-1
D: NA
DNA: TGCGCCAGCAGCTTGGACGGGTCAGGGGAACAGCCCCAGCATTTT
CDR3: CASSLDGSGEQPQHF

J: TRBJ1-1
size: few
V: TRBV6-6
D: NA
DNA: TGTGCCAGCAGCCCCCGGTGGACTGAAGCTTTCTTT
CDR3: CASSPRWTEAFF

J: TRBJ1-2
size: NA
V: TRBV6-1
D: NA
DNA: TGTGCCAGCAACCTACAGGCCACAAACTATGGCTACACCTTC
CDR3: CASNLQATNYGYTF

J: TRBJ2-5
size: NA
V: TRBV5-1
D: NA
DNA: TGCGCCAGCAACTTTGGGGGGCAAGAGACCCAGTACTTC
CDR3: CASNFGGQETQYF

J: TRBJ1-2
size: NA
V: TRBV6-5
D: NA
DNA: TGTGCCAGCAGTTCGGCAGGGTCATATTCCTATGGCTACACCTTC
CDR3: CASSSAGSYSYGYTF

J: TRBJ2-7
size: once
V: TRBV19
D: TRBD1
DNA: TGTGCCAGTAGTTCGGGACAGGGGTCCTCCGAGCAGTACTTC
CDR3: CASSSGQGSSEQYF

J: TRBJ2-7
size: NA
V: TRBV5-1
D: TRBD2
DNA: TGCGCCAGCAGTCCTCTAGCGGGGACGACCTACGAGCAGTACTTC
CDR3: CASSPLAGTTYEQYF

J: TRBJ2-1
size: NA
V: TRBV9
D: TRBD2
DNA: TGTGCCAGCAGCGTACTCCCCACTAGCGGGGAGAGGGTCTTC
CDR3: CASSVLPTSGERVF

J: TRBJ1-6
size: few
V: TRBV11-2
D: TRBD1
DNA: TGTGCCAGCAGCTTAGATAGGACAGGGCCTAATTCACCCCTCCACTTT
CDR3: CASSLDRTGPNSPLHF

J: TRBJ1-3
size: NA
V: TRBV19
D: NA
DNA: TGTGCCAGTAGTCCCGGGACTGCTGGAAACACCATATATTTT
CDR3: CASSPGTAGNTIYF

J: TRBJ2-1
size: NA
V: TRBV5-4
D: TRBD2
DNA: TGTGCCAGCAGCTCCTCTAGCGGGGGGGCCAATGAGCAGTTCTTC
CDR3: CASSSSSGGANEQFF